This T cell receptor (beta chain) came from a study of shared clonotypes between healthy human individuals. The method was immunoSEQ multiplex PCR; TCRdb's version includes in-frame clones alone and lacks a portion of them. Of millions of clones detected, 85% to 95% appear once; the ten largest clones hold 0.85% to 1.3%. CDR1 is MGHRA and CDR2 is YSYEKL in the germline V gene. This CDR3 is built from 16 residues. J was trimmed by 3 bases and V by 3 bases; bases with no gene match: 10. Cells designated naive CD8 were CD45RO-negative and were positively selected for CCR7, with terminally differentiated effector memory CD45RA+ cells excluded.

The chain couples TRBV4-1 to TRBJ1-2, with 7 bases aligning to TRBD1. Sample: naive CD8+ T cells sorted from blood. This receptor was identified in a man aged 18 to 29 in good health. In DNA, the CDR3 is TGCGCCAGCAGCCACTCGACAGGGAGCACTTACTATGGCTACACCTTC. Protein product: CASSHSTGSTYYGYTF.